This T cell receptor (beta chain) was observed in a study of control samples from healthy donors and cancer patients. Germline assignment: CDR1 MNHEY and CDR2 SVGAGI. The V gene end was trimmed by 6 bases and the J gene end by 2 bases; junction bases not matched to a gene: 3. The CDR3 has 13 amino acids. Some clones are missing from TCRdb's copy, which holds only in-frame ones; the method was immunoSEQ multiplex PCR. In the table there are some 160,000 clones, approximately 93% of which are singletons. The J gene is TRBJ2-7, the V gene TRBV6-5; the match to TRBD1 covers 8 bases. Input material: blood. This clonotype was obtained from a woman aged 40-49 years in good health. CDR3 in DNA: TGTGCCAGCAGGCAGGGGGCCACCTACGAGCAGTACTTC. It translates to CASRQGATYEQYF.